Below, 23 T cell receptor beta chains from the same sample are listed, as sequenced in a study of OX40 agonist ivuxolimab in advanced cancers. Libraries were constructed by the immunoSEQ multiplex PCR assay. The table was pulled from immuneACCESS by TCRdb, which kept in-frame rearrangements only. Such tables lose some clones; where checked, under half of the loss comes from unresolved V genes, and the rest has no known cause. The sample data list about 76,000 clones, and around four fifths of these were observed just once. Around 2% of the sample is in the top ten clones. This material consisted of CD4+ or CD8+ T cells sorted from blood, taken in a trial of the OX40 agonist ivuxolimab. The receptors were gathered from an adult with an advanced solid tumor such as melanoma, head and neck, liver or kidney cancer.

J is TRBJ2-7 and V is TRBV5-1, with D possibly being TRBD1 (5 bases). CDR3 length: 13 residues. V lost 4 bases, J lost 4 bases, and 12 bases lay in between. Germline V lookup: CDR1 SGHRS, CDR2 YFSETQ. CDR3 bases: TGCGCCAGCAGCGCCTTAAACAGGTACGAGCAGTACTTC. It codes for CASSALNRYEQYF.

The genes are TRBV18 and TRBJ1-6; 8 nucleotides agree with TRBD1. Germline CDR1 and CDR2: KGHSH and LQKENI. The CDR3 has 16 residues. V trimming: 4 bases; J trimming: 7 bases; junction bases outside the gene matches: 9. This chain's CDR3 is CASSLGQGNSNSPLHF. The CDR3 nucleotides read TGTGCCAGCTCACTTGGACAGGGCAACAGCAATTCACCCCTCCACTTT.

The chain carries TRBV6-1 and TRBJ1-4, with 10 bases matching TRBD1. Per the germline V gene, CDR1 is MNHNS and CDR2 is SASEGT. The length of the CDR3 is 14 residues. Germline trimming cut 6 bases from V and 8 bases from J; bases unmatched to any gene: 6. The CDR3 region has the DNA TGTGCCAGCAGAGCGACAGGGGGCGGGGAAAAACTGTTTTTT. This gives the protein CASRATGGGEKLFF.

The V and J genes are TRBV9 and TRBJ1-3, with no clear D. Per the germline V gene, CDR1 is SGDLS and CDR2 is YYNGEE. The CDR3 has 18 residues. V was pared by 0 bases and J by 1 base, with 17 bases between. This CDR3 reads CASSVGSTTGLSGNTIYF. The CDR3 DNA follows: TGTGCCAGCAGCGTAGGTTCCACGACTGGCCTGTCTGGAAACACCATATATTTT.

The V call is TRBV7-9, the J call TRBJ2-6; D possibly uses TRBD1 or TRBD2 (6 bases each). The V gene's germline CDR1 is SEHNR and CDR2 FQNEAQ (reference sequence). V was shortened by 7 bases and J by 2 bases, with 15 bases between the two germline ends. This CDR3 is 16 amino acids long. For the CDR3, the DNA is TGTGCCAGCACCCTCACCGGGGGCACTGGGGCCAACGTCCTGACTTTC. As protein: CASTLTGGTGANVLTF.

The chain's CDR3 is CASSIWANTEAFF. The CDR3 DNA sequence: TGTGCCAGTAGTATATGGGCGAACACTGAAGCTTTCTTT. The rearrangement links TRBV19 to TRBJ1-1; D is undetermined. The CDR3 has 13 amino acids. Germline CDR1 and CDR2: LNHDA and SQIVND (reference sequence). The V end lost 2 bases, the J end lost 1 base, and 5 bases lay between the germline ends.

The gene calls are TRBV7-8 and TRBJ2-1; 7 bases line up with TRBD1. V lost 5 bases to trimming and J lost 4 bases; unmatched junction nucleotides: 5. The CDR3 sequence is 14 residues long. Looked up from germline, CDR1 is SGHVS and CDR2 is FQNEAQ. For the CDR3, the DNA is TGTGCCAGCAGCCCGGGACAGCGTTACAATGAGCAGTTCTTC. Encoded protein: CASSPGQRYNEQFF.

The J gene is TRBJ2-5, the V gene TRBV28, with D perhaps matching TRBD1 or TRBD2 (5 bases each). The CDR3 consists of 18 residues. V was pared by 5 bases and J by 4 bases, with 26 bases between. CDR1 and CDR2 from the germline V gene are MDHEN and SYDVKM. In DNA form, the CDR3 reads TGTGCCAGCAGTCCACTCGAAGGGGCGAGGGGTGTTGTAGAGACCCAGTACTTC. Encoded protein: CASSPLEGARGVVETQYF.

The V and J genes are TRBV27 and TRBJ2-5; either TRBD1 or TRBD2 may supply D (5 bases each). This CDR3 region has 14 residues. V shed 11 bases and J shed 4 bases, with 20 bases lying between them. Per germline, CDR1 MNHEY and CDR2 SMNVEV (reference sequence). CDR3 loop: CAGRIREIGETQYF. For the CDR3, the DNA is TGTGCCGGCCGGATCAGGGAGATAGGAGAGACCCAGTACTTC.

The V call is TRBV29-1, the J call TRBJ1-4; possible D gene TRBD1, 5 bases. The CDR3 consists of 14 residues. Germline V lookup: CDR1 SQVTM, CDR2 ANQGSEA. The V end was cut by 4 bases, the J end by 3 bases, with 12 bases between. The CDR3 spells CSVGVMGANEKLFF. The CDR3, as DNA: TGCAGCGTTGGGGTTATGGGGGCTAATGAAAAACTGTTTTTT.

The CDR3 coding sequence is TGCGCCAGCAACTTAGACACCCAGGTCACTGAAGCTTTCTTT. It specifies CASNLDTQVTEAFF. The V call is TRBV5-1, the J call TRBJ1-1; D remains unclear. There are 14 residues in the CDR3. In germline, CDR1 is SGHRS, CDR2 YFSETQ. The germline V and J ends were trimmed by 6 bases and 4 bases, with 16 bases remaining between them.

This chain links TRBV14 with TRBJ2-1; 15 bases map to TRBD2. V shed 2 bases and J 8 bases; nucleotides not matched to a gene: 7. There are 17 residues in the CDR3. CDR1 and CDR2 from the germline V gene are SGHDN and FVKESK. The CDR3 is CASSQLGLAGGLDEQFF. For the CDR3, the DNA is TGTGCCAGCAGCCAACTTGGACTAGCGGGGGGGTTGGATGAGCAGTTCTTC.

This chain links TRBV18 with TRBJ1-1, with 7 bases aligning to TRBD1. Germline V gene sequence: CDR1 KGHSH, CDR2 LQKENI. The CDR3 covers 14 residues. V was pared by 6 bases and J by 10 bases, with 14 bases of the junction left unmatched. CDR3 protein: CASSPTGWDGGAFF. The CDR3 bases are TGTGCCAGCTCCCCGACAGGGTGGGATGGTGGAGCTTTCTTT.

This chain joins TRBV7-2 and TRBJ2-7; D is undetermined. With 1 base removed from V and 3 bases from J, the gap between germline ends came to 13 bases. Germline V gene data show CDR1 as SGHTA and CDR2 as FQGNSA. This CDR3 comprises 15 residues. CDR3 sequence reads: CASSLGIRQIYEQYF. As DNA, the CDR3 is TGTGCCAGCAGCTTAGGTATCAGGCAGATCTACGAGCAGTACTTC.

The genes are TRBV7-2 and TRBJ1-2, with D tentatively TRBD1 (6 bases). V gave up 0 bases and J gave up 8 bases, with 19 bases separating them. The CDR3 is 16 amino acids. Per germline, CDR1 SGHTA and CDR2 FQGNSA. DNA for the CDR3: TGTGCCAGCAGCTTAGCTTCGGCCAGGGGTTCTCAGGGCTACACCTTC. Residues: CASSLASARGSQGYTF.

This chain connects TRBV5-1 to TRBJ2-2; TRBD1 aligns across 11 bases. V shed 2 bases, J shed 6 bases, and the junction held 3 bases outside the gene matches. Germline V gene lookup returns CDR1 SGHRS and CDR2 YFSETQ. CDR3 length: 15 amino acids. The CDR3 is CASSFTGQGAGELFF. CDR3 bases: TGCGCCAGCAGCTTCACGGGACAGGGGGCCGGGGAGCTGTTTTTT.

Worth noting for this clone: It is unclear where the CDR3 begins or ends on the DNA, so no DNA is shown, and the CDR3 is as TCRdb lists it. V and J are TRBV21-1 and TRBJ2-6; the table's D gene call, TRBD1, was not cross checked with the DNA. TRBV21-1 is a recognized pseudogene. The CDR3 spans 21 amino acids, including both terminal residues. This chain's CDR3 is CASSKEGGQRPYECGANVLTF.

This sequence joins TRBV2 and TRBJ1-1; tentative D call: TRBD1 (5 bases). From germline, CDR1 is SNHLY and CDR2 FYNNEI. The V end was cut by 6 bases, the J end by 7 bases, with 21 bases between. This CDR3 has 15 residues. The CDR3 coding sequence is TGTGCCAGCAGGGGGGGAGGGGCCGGTCCGTATGAAGCTTTCTTT. Amino acid sequence: CASRGGGAGPYEAFF. The variable domain in full, completed from reference TRBV2 and TRBJ1-1, reads EPEVTQTPSHQVTQMGQEVILRCVPISNHLYFYWYRQILGQKVEFLVSFYNNEISEKSEIFDDQFSVERPDGSNFTLKIRSTKLEDSAMYFCASRGGGAGPYEAFFGQGTRLTVV.

The chain recombines TRBV25-1 with TRBJ2-3; D is uncertain. The length of the CDR3 is 13 residues. CDR1 is MGHDK, CDR2 SYGVNS, per germline. Between the trimmed V and J ends, which lost 2 bases and 1 base, there was a span of 4 bases. The CDR3 sequence: CASSEGRTDTQYF. In DNA, the CDR3 is TGTGCCAGCAGTGAAGGCCGCACAGATACGCAGTATTTT.

The table lists this clone with a few counts. J is TRBJ2-7 and V is TRBV19, with TRBD2 matching 8 bases. The length of the CDR3 is 14 residues. Germline CDR1 is LNHDA and CDR2 is SQIVND (reference sequence). V was pared by 5 bases and J by 0 bases, with 3 bases of the junction left unmatched. The CDR3 nucleotides are TGTGCCAGTAGTCGCGGGGGGCTCTCCTACGAGCAGTACTTC. It translates to CASSRGGLSYEQYF.

V is TRBV5-4 and J is TRBJ2-2; TRBD2 aligns across 13 bases. From germline, CDR1 is SGHNT and CDR2 YYREEE (reference sequence). V was clipped by 4 bases and J by 6 bases; unmatched bases: 6. This CDR3 has 16 amino acids. The CDR3 nucleotides are TGTGCCAGCAGCCCGACTAGCGGGAGGAGAGCCGGGGAGCTGTTTTTT. Protein: CASSPTSGRRAGELFF.

This clone showed up just once. CDR3 amino acids: CASSRGGGTNEQFF. CDR3 coding DNA: TGTGCCAGTAGTAGAGGCGGGGGGACAAATGAGCAGTTCTTC. The J gene is TRBJ2-1, the V gene TRBV19; 8 bases are a match to TRBD2. Germline CDR1 and CDR2: LNHDA and SQIVND (reference sequence). The length of the CDR3 is 14 residues. V lost 4 bases, J lost 7 bases, and 6 bases stayed unmatched.

The chain couples TRBV7-2 to TRBJ2-5; TRBD1 agrees at 10 bases. Trimming cost V 5 bases and J 3 bases; bases outside gene matches: 9. CDR1 is SGHTA and CDR2 is FQGNSA in the germline V gene. CDR3 size: 16 residues. The CDR3 region is CASSASGTGVEETQYF. The CDR3 DNA reads TGTGCCAGCAGCGCCAGCGGGACAGGGGTAGAAGAGACCCAGTACTTC. Full variable domain (rest looked up from reference TRBV7-2 and TRBJ2-5): GAGVSQSPSNKVTEKGKDVELRCDPISGHTALYWYRQSLGQGLEFLIYFQGNSAPDKSGLPSDRFSAERTGGSVSTLTIQRTQQEDSAVYLCASSASGTGVEETQYFGPGTRLLVL.